This record looks at one TCR beta chain sequence and its context. Its cognate antigen is unknown. This sample stems from a study of identical twins. Broader study findings: Twins shared out-of-frame alpha sequences with excess low generation probability. The more abundant beta clonotypes in cord blood had fewer insertions, and memory repertoires did not show this. Cross-sectional statistical analysis, not tracking of the same donors, underpinned the conclusions.

Germline assignment: CDR1 MDHEN and CDR2 SYDVKM. This CDR3 is built from 17 residues. Trimming left V 6 bases short and J 4 bases short, with 25 bases between. Template switching supplied a universal primer site; unique molecular identifiers were carried on the cDNA. TCRdb processed the 5' RACE reads anew with MiXCR; each CDR3 protein has one entry. Among approximately 620,000 distinct CDR3 sequences listed, 8% to 9% were seen once. The same sample was also studied in work on yellow fever vaccine responses in identical twins.

The TCR sequence derives from a woman in her late teens or twenties in good health. The specimen sequenced was PBMCs. The chain uses TRBV28 and TRBJ2-7; the D gene is possibly TRBD2 (7 bases). In DNA, the CDR3 is TGTGCCAGCAGAGGGGCCGGGGGGCCTAGCGGAAAATACGAGCAGTACTTC. Its translation: CASRGAGGPSGKYEQYF.